What follows describes a single TCR beta chain. This specimen comes from a study of blood T cell repertoires in COVID-19. Study summary: From the United States, Italy and Spain came samples of acute and convalescent COVID-19. Sources were T cells, B-cell-depleted T cells, or PBMCs; the material itself was cDNA or gDNA.

Germline CDR1 MNHEY, CDR2 SVGEGT. The length of the CDR3 is 19 residues. The V gene lost 5 bases and the J gene lost 2 bases, with 22 bases spanning the gap. In the original processing: By means of reference gene primer amplification, nucleated cell counts were estimated. TCRdb's copy holds only in-frame clones and misses some; the assay was immunoSEQ multiplex PCR. V and J calls plus clone size are reproduced from that table; the DNA served to infer D and trimming. Of 310,000 or so clones in the sample, roughly 90% were seen once. The clonotype was recovered from a woman in her forties or fifties with active or convalescent COVID-19. Input material: peripheral blood. The V and J genes are TRBV6-2 or TRBV6-3 and TRBJ1-6; no definite D call. The CDR3 nucleotides read TGTGCCAGCAGTCCCCCTCCTGGAGGGCGGTTCGCCTATAATTCACCCCTCCACTTT. Translating it yields CASSPPPGGRFAYNSPLHF.